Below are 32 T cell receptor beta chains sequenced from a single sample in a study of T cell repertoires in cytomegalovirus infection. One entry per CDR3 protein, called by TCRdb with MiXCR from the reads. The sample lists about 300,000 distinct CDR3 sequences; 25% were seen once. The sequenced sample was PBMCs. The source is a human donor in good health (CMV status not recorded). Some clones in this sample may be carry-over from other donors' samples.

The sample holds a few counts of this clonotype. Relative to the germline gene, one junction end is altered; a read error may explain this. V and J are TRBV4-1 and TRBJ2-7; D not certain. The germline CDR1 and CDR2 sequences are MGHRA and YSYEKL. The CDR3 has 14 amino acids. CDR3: CASSQLWSSYEQYF. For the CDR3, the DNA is TGTGCCAGCAGCCAGCTCTGGAGCTCCTACGAGCAGTACTTC.

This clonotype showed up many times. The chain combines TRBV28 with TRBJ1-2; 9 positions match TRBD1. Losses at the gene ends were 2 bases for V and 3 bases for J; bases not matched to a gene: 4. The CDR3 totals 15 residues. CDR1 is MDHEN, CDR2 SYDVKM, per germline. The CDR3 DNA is TGTGCCAGCAGTTTACCCCGACAGGGGGACTATGGCTACACCTTC. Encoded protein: CASSLPRQGDYGYTF.

The CDR3 is CASSVPWNTIYF. The DNA of the CDR3 is TGTGCCAGCAGTGTTCCGTGGAACACCATATATTTT. The chain is built from TRBV28 and TRBJ1-3; the D is unclear. The CDR3 is 12 residues long. V lost 5 bases and J lost 7, with 9 bases in between. Germline V gene data show CDR1 as MDHEN and CDR2 as SYDVKM. Together with reference TRBV28 and TRBJ1-3, the CDR3 gives the full variable domain: DVKVTQSSRYLVKRTGEKVFLECVQDMDHENMFWYRQDPGLGLRLIYFSYDVKMKEKGDIPEGYSVSREKKERFSLILESASTNQTSMYLCASSVPWNTIYFGEGSWLTVV.

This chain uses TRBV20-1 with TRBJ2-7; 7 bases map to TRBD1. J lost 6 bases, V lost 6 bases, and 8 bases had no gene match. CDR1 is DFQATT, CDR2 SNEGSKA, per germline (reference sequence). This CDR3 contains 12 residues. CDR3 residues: CSARTGGVEQYF. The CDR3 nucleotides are TGCAGTGCAAGGACAGGTGGTGTCGAGCAGTACTTC.

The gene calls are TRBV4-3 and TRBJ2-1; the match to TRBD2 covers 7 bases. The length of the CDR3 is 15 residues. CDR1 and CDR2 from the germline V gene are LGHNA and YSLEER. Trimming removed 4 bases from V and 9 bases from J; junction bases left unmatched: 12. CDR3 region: CASSPYSGYPGEQFF. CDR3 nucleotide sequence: TGCGCCAGCAGCCCATATAGCGGGTATCCGGGTGAGCAGTTCTTC.

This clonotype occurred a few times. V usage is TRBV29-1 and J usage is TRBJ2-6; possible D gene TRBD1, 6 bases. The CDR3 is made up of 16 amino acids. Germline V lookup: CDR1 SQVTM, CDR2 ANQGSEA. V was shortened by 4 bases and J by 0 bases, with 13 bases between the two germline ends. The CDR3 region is CSVGTRDTSGANVLTF. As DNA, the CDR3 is TGCAGCGTTGGAACCCGGGACACCTCTGGGGCCAACGTCCTGACTTTC.

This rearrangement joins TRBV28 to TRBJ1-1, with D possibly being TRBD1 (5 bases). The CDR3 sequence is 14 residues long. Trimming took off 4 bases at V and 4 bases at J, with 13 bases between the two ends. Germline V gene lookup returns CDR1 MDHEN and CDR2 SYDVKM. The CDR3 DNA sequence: TGTGCCAGCAGTTCAAAGGGGCGCCTCACTGAAGCTTTCTTT. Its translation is CASSSKGRLTEAFF.

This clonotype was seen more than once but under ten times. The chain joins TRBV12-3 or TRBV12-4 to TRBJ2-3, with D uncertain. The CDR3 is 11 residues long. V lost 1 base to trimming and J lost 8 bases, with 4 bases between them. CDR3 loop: CASSLGATQYF. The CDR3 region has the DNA TGTGCCAGCAGTTTAGGAGCTACGCAGTATTTT.

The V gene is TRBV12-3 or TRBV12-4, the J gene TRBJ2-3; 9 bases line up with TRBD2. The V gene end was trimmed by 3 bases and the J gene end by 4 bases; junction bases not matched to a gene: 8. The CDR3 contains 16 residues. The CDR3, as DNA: TGTGCCAGCAGTTTCCGGCGGGGGGGCCTCTCAGATACGCAGTATTTT. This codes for CASSFRRGGLSDTQYF.

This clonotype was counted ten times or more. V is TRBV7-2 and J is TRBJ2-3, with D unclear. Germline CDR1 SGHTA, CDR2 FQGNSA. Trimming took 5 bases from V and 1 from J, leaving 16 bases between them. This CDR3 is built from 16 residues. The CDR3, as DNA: TGTGCCAGCAGCCATCTCCGGAGCGACGGCACAGATACGCAGTATTTT. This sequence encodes CASSHLRSDGTDTQYF.

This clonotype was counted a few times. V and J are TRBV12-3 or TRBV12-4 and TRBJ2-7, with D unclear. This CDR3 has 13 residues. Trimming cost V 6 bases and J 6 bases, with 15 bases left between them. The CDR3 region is CASRLDASLEQYF. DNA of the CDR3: TGTGCCAGCAGGCTGGACGCGAGCCTCGAGCAGTACTTC.

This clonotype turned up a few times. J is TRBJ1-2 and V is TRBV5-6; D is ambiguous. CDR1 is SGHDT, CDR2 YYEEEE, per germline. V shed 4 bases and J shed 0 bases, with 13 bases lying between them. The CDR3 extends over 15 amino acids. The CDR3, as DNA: TGTGCCAGCAGCCCGGACCCTAAAGCTAACTATGGCTACACCTTC. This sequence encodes CASSPDPKANYGYTF.

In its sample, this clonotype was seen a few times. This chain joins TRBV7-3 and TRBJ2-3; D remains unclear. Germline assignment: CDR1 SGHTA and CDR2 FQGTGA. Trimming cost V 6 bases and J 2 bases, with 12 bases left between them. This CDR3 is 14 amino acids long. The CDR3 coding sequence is TGTGCCAGCAGACCAACGACCCCCACAGATACGCAGTATTTT. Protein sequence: CASRPTTPTDTQYF.

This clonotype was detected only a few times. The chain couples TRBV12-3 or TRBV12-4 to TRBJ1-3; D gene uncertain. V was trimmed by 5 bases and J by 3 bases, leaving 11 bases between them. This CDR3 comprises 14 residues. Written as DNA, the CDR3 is TGTGCCAGCAGTCCGGGAGGAGATGGAAACACCATATATTTT. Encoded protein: CASSPGGDGNTIYF.

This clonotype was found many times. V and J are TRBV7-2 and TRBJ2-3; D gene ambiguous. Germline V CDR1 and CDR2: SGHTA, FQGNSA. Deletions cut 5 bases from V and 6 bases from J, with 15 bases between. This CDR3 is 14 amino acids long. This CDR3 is CASSPQAVSDTQYF. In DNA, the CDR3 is TGTGCCAGCAGCCCCCAGGCAGTTTCGGATACGCAGTATTTT.

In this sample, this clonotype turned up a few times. The CDR3 coding sequence is TGTGCCAGCAGTTACCGGAGCGGGGGGAATGAGCAGTTCTTC. It encodes CASSYRSGGNEQFF. This chain links TRBV5-6 with TRBJ2-1; 9 bases map to TRBD2. Germline CDR1 and CDR2: SGHDT and YYEEEE. The CDR3 extends over 14 amino acids. J lost 7 bases, V lost 5 bases, and 7 bases had no gene match.

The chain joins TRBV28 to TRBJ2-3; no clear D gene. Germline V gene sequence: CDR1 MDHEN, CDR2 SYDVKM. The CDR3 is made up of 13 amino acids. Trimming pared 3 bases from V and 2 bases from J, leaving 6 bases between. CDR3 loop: CASSLLLTDTQYF. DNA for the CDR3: TGTGCCAGCAGTTTGTTGCTCACAGATACGCAGTATTTT.

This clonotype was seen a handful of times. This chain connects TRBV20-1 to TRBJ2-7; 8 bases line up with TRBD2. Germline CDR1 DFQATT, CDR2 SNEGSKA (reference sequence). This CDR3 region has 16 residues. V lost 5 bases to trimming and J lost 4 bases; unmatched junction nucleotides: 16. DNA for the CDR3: TGCAGTGCTCGATCTATCAGCGGGAGTTACCTATACGAGCAGTACTTC. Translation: CSARSISGSYLYEQYF.

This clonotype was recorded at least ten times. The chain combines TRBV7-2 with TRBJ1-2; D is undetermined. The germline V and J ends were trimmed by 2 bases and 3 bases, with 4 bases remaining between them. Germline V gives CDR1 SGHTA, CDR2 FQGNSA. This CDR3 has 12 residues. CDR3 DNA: TGTGCCAGCAGCTTATCGGACTATGGCTACACCTTC. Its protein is CASSLSDYGYTF.

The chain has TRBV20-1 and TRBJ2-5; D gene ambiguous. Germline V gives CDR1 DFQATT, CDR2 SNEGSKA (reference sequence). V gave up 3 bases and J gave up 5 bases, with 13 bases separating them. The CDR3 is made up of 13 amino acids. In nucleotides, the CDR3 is TGCAGTGCTAGCCAAATCCAGGTGGAGACCCAGTACTTC. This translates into CSASQIQVETQYF.

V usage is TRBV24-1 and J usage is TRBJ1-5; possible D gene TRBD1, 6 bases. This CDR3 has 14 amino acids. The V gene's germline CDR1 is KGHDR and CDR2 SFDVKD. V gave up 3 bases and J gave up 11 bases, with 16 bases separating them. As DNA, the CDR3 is TGTGCCACCAGTGATCCCGGACAGCCAACTGCCCAGCATTTT. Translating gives CATSDPGQPTAQHF.

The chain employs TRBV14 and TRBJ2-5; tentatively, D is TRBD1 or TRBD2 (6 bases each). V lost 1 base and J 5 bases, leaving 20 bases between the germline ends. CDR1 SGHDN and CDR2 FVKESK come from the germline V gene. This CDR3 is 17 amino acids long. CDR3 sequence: CASSQGEYTGRWETQYF. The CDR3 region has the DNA TGTGCCAGCAGCCAAGGGGAATATACAGGGAGGTGGGAGACCCAGTACTTC.

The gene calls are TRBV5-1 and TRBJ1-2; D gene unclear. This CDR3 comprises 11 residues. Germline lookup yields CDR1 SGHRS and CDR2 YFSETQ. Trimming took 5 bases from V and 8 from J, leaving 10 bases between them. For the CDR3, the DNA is TGCGCCAGCAGAGGGCCAAGCGGCTACACCTTC. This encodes CASRGPSGYTF.

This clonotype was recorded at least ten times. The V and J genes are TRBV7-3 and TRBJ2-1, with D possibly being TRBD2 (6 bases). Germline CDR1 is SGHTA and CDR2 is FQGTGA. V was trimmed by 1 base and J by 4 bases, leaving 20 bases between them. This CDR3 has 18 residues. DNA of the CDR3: TGTGCCAGCAGCTTAAGCGGGGCGGGTGGGGGATTTTACAATGAGCAGTTCTTC. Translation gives CASSLSGAGGGFYNEQFF.

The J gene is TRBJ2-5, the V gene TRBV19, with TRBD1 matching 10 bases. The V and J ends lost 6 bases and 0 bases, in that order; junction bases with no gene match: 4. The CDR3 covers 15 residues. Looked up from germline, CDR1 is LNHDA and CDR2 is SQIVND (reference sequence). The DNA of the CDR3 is TGTGCCAGTAGGGCCGGGACAGGGGACCAAGAGACCCAGTACTTC. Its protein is CASRAGTGDQETQYF.

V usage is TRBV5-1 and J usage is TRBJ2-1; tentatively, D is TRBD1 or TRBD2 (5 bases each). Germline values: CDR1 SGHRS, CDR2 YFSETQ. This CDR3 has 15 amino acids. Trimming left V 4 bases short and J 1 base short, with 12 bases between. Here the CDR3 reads CASSLLGASYNEQFF. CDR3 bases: TGCGCCAGCAGCCTACTCGGGGCTTCCTACAATGAGCAGTTCTTC.

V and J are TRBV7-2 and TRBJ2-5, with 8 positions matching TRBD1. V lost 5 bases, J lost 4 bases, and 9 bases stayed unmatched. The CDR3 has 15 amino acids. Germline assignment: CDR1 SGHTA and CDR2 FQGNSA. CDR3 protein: CASSLQGVQRETQYF. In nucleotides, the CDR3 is TGTGCCAGCAGCCTACAGGGGGTACAGAGAGAGACCCAGTACTTC.

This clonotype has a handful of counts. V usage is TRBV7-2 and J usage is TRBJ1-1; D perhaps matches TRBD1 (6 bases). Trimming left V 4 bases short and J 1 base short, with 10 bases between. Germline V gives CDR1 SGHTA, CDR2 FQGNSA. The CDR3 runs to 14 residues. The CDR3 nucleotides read TGTGCCAGCAGCTCAATGGGACAGAACACTGAAGCTTTCTTT. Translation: CASSSMGQNTEAFF. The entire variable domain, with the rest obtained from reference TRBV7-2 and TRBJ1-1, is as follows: GAGVSQSPSNKVTEKGKDVELRCDPISGHTALYWYRQSLGQGLEFLIYFQGNSAPDKSGLPSDRFSAERTGGSVSTLTIQRTQQEDSAVYLCASSSMGQNTEAFFGQGTRLTVV.

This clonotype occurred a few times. The CDR3 DNA follows: TGTGCCAGCAGCTGGCGACTAGCGACAGATACGCAGTATTTT. Its translation: CASSWRLATDTQYF. This rearrangement joins TRBV6-2 or TRBV6-3 to TRBJ2-3; 8 nucleotides match TRBD2. Germline V gene data show CDR1 as MNHEY and CDR2 as SVGEGT. This CDR3 contains 14 residues. The J segment lost 3 bases and the V segment lost 6 bases, leaving 5 bases of the junction unmatched.

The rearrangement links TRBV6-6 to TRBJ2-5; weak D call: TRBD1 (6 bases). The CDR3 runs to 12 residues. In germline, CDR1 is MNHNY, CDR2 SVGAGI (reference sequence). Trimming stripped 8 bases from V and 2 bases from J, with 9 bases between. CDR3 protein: CASRTAQETQYF. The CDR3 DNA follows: TGTGCCAGCCGGACAGCTCAAGAGACCCAGTACTTC.

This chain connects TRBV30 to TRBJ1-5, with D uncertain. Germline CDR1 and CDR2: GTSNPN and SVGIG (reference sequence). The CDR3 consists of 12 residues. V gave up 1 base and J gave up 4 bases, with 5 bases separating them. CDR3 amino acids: CAWSGANQPQHF. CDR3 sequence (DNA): TGTGCCTGGAGTGGGGCAAATCAGCCCCAGCATTTT.

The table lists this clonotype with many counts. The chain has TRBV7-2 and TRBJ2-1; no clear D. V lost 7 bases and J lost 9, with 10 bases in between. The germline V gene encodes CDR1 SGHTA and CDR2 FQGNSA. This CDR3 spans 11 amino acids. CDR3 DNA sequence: TGTGCCAGCACCCCCTTGGGTGAGCAGTTCTTC. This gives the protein CASTPLGEQFF.